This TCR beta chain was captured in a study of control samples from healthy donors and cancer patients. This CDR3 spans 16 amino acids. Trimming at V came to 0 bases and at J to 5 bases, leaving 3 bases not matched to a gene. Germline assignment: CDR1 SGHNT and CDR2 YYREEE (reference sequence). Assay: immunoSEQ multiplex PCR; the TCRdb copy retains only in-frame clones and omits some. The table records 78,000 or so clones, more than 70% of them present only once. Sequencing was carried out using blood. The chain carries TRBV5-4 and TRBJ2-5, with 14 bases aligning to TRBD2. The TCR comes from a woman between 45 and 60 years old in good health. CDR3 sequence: CASSLGLAGGEETQYF. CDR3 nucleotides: TGTGCCAGCAGCTTGGGACTAGCGGGGGGGGAGGAGACCCAGTACTTC.